This is a list of T cell receptor beta chains from one sample in a study of cytomegalovirus exposure and HLA in healthy donors. Assay used: immunoSEQ multiplex PCR; TCRdb lists only in-frame clones, some missing. The sample lists around 150,000 clones, around 82% occurring once. The sample taken for sequencing was PBMCs. The origin of the receptors is a man aged 45-60 years in good health and CMV-seropositive. The conserved cysteine and the conserved F or W are not part of the CDR3 here.

cdr3_aa,v_call,j_call
ASSPSTSGGAYTQY,TRBV7-7,TRBJ2-3
SVSSGRSEEKLF,TRBV29-1,TRBJ1-4
ASSAGQGAPEAF,TRBV19,TRBJ1-1
ASRNDRGRVGELF,TRBV6-5,TRBJ2-2
SVGGGQSYEQY,TRBV29-1,TRBJ2-7
ASSLEGRIIISPLH,TRBV28,TRBJ1-6
ASSLAGANEKLF,TRBV7-2,TRBJ1-4
ASRDSASSTDTQY,TRBV11-3,TRBJ2-3
ASKTRGDTGELF,TRBV10-2,TRBJ2-2
ASSYRLVLSSYEQY,TRBV6-5,TRBJ2-7
ASSLHEGYEQY,TRBV4-1,TRBJ2-7
ASSQVGGFEKLF,TRBV4-2,TRBJ1-4
ASSPGSGIYNEQF,TRBV18,TRBJ2-1
ASSALYEQY,TRBV2,TRBJ2-7
ASSFSLAGGATY,TRBV7-9,TRBJ2-5
ASSPSLRARSYEQY,TRBV7-2,TRBJ2-7
ASSPSRGGQETQY,TRBV11-3,TRBJ2-5
ASSTRGLAGAETQY,TRBV9,TRBJ2-5
ASSLFAGEGETQY,TRBV28,TRBJ2-5
ASSLEPRYEQY,TRBV5-1,TRBJ2-7
ASTHSGRLDNEQF,TRBV28,TRBJ2-1
ASSQERPGLAGGPPYEQY,TRBV4-3,TRBJ2-7
ASSLGFGTSRFTDTQY,TRBV11-2,TRBJ2-3
ASRRKWTSTDTQY,TRBV27,TRBJ2-3
ASSQDAGTGNQPQH,TRBV4-3,TRBJ1-5
ASRGASYEQY,TRBV6-1,TRBJ2-7
ASSQDGRDNEKLF,TRBV4-1,TRBJ1-4
ASSLGGLAGVGELF,TRBV7-2,TRBJ2-2
ASRFETGGNNEQF,TRBV6-5,TRBJ2-1
ASSQGWTGLSNQPQH,TRBV4-1,TRBJ1-5
ASSLAGGANEKLF,TRBV7-2,TRBJ1-4
ASSLEQGSLGQPQH,TRBV28,TRBJ1-5
ASSPQGGREIQY,TRBV6-6,TRBJ2-5
ASSSPDEQF,TRBV19,TRBJ2-1
ASRRGQTTGELF,TRBV5-1,TRBJ2-2
ASSQGRGYEQY,TRBV7-2,TRBJ2-7
ASSPVPDTGELF,TRBV11-2,TRBJ2-2
ASSGWTGHNYGYT,TRBV6-1,TRBJ1-2
ASSSRAREQY,TRBV6-5,TRBJ2-7
SVEWATGANVLT,TRBV29-1,TRBJ2-6
ASSLVDRGEAF,TRBV7-2,TRBJ1-1
ASSPLGGANYGYT,TRBV27,TRBJ1-2
ASSQGAIQNEKLF,TRBV4-1,TRBJ1-4
AIRPGAFSYEQY,TRBV7-2,TRBJ2-7
ASSSPAGQALSGANVLT,TRBV7-9,TRBJ2-6
AWSVSGANVLT,TRBV30,TRBJ2-6
ASSQSGNPYNEQF,TRBV2,TRBJ2-1
ASTLGQGRTEAF,TRBV6-5,TRBJ1-1
ASSLGQTMKTEAF,TRBV5-5,TRBJ1-1
ASRRQANIGELF,TRBV19,TRBJ2-2
ASSYSGTSYEQY,TRBV6-5,TRBJ2-7
ASSIVPGNSYEQY,TRBV19,TRBJ2-7
ASSLVAATSGYSYEQF,TRBV13,TRBJ2-1
ASRNYKGATGANVLT,TRBV28,TRBJ2-6
ASRNGQDPYEQY,TRBV7-9,TRBJ2-7
ASSPKPRVEEQF,TRBV7-9,TRBJ2-1
ASSSSAGAPDTQY,TRBV5-1,TRBJ2-3